This is a list of T cell receptor beta chains from one sample in a study of T cell responses to AZD1222 COVID-19 vaccine. TCRdb's copy holds only in-frame clones and misses some; the assay was immunoSEQ multiplex PCR. The sample contains roughly 150,000 clones, 90% of which appear only once. This specimen was peripheral blood, taken on day 0 of AZD1222 vaccination. These receptors all stem from an adult in good health. CDR3s include the opening cysteine and the closing phenylalanine or tryptophan.

v_call	j_call	cdr3_aa
TRBV6-2/TRBV6-3	TRBJ1-2	CASSYVRDYGYTF
TRBV28	TRBJ2-6	CASSLVGTRVLSGANVLTF
TRBV6-1	TRBJ1-3	CASSEARRGSGNTIYF
TRBV7-2	TRBJ2-1	CASSLGIGHKYNEQFF
TRBV11-3	TRBJ2-5	CASSQVGGARETQYF
TRBV12-5	TRBJ1-2	CASGLDAGQGFGYTF
TRBV6-2/TRBV6-3	TRBJ2-1	CASSSFAGGPGYYEQFF
TRBV4-2	TRBJ1-1	CASSEDRGRSTEAFF
TRBV6-5	TRBJ1-5	CASRRDNSNQPQHF
TRBV25-1	TRBJ2-3	CASSEPESDTQYF
TRBV12-3/TRBV12-4	TRBJ2-1	CASSFPGGREQFF
TRBV7-2	TRBJ2-5	CASSLDYVSGRAFETQYF
TRBV2	TRBJ2-1	CASTRLAGGVSYNEQFF
TRBV3-1/TRBV3-2	TRBJ1-1	CASSPTDRAGEAFF
TRBV4-1	TRBJ1-4	CASSQSLTTNEKLFF
TRBV4-1	TRBJ1-2	CASSQPRQGYGYTF
TRBV24-1	TRBJ2-6	CATSETGQSSGANVLTF
TRBV24-1	TRBJ1-5	CATSRRQSNQPQHF
TRBV7-8	TRBJ2-7	CATRAGLSSRGVSEQYF
TRBV11-2	TRBJ1-1	CASSPSVLGTEAFF
TRBV5-1	TRBJ2-1	CASSLGFQAPTYNEQFF
TRBV6-5	TRBJ1-5	CASRDDRDSNQPQHF
TRBV9	TRBJ2-3	CASGQGFSSTDTQYF
TRBV27	TRBJ2-1	CASSFGTSGRNEQFF
TRBV15	TRBJ1-1	CATSRDRRNTEAFF
TRBV29-1	TRBJ1-2	CSVSPGVYGYTF
TRBV15	TRBJ2-2	CATSRGLAGAGELFF
TRBV6-4	TRBJ2-1	CASSEWTSGSVNEQFF
TRBV6-2/TRBV6-3	TRBJ2-3	CASSYGVSTDTQYF
TRBV6-2/TRBV6-3	TRBJ2-1	CASSRLAGEGRNEQFF
TRBV7-9	TRBJ1-5	CASSPAQGGYSNQPQHF
TRBV30	TRBJ1-1	CAWSRGGNTEAFF
TRBV28	TRBJ2-7	CASSYPGGGYEQYF
TRBV19	TRBJ2-7	CASSTDRVYEQYF
TRBV10-3	TRBJ1-6	CAISDRMEQVEMSLHF
TRBV28	TRBJ1-2	CASHPGQGYGYTF
TRBV9	TRBJ2-2	CASSGKKAGVAGELFF
TRBV19	TRBJ1-5	CASTPDRARRGNQPQHF
TRBV18	TRBJ2-1	CASSRPGLAGGNEQFF
TRBV10-3	TRBJ2-1	CAISGRDAVNEQFF
TRBV19	TRBJ2-5	CASRLAGETQYF
TRBV6-6	TRBJ1-4	CASSYGGQYNEKLFF
TRBV28	TRBJ1-2	CASSLWSGNGYTF
TRBV6-2/TRBV6-3	TRBJ2-3	CASSFRPGLAGGPGATQYF
TRBV3-1/TRBV3-2	TRBJ2-2	CASSLSGGGGELFF
TRBV18	TRBJ2-7	CASSPGTEKPYEQYF
TRBV6-2/TRBV6-3	TRBJ1-5	CASSYSPGQGNQPQHF
TRBV28	TRBJ2-2	CASSLWGDTGELFF
TRBV7-9	TRBJ2-2	CASSLGDTLTGELFF
TRBV7-8	TRBJ2-2	CASSTRRSMPPRELFF
TRBV10-3	TRBJ2-7	CAIRASGGDHYEQYF
TRBV28	TRBJ1-2	CASSLENGVWGYGYTF
TRBV19	TRBJ1-1	CASIGGQVNTEAFF
TRBV7-9	TRBJ1-5	CASSISTGDQPQHF
TRBV28	TRBJ2-5	CASSWDSREETQYF
TRBV14	TRBJ1-2	CASSQARVGGYTF
TRBV28	TRBJ2-3	CASSFLAGTRHTQYF
TRBV19	TRBJ2-1	CASSPGTSGEKQFF